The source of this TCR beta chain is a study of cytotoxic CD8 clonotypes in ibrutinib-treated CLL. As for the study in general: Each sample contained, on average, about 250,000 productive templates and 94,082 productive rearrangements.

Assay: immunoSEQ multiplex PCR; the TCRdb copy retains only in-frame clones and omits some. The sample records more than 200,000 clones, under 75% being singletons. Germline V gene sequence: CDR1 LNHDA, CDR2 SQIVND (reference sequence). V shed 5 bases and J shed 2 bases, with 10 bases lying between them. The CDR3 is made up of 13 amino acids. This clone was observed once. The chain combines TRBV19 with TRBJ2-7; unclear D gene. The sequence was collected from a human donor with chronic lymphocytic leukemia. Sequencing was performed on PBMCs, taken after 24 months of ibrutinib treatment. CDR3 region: CASSVGRTYEQYF. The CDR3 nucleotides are TGTGCCAGTAGTGTCGGCAGAACCTACGAGCAGTACTTC.